This is a list of T cell receptor beta chains from one sample in a study of shared clonotypes between healthy human individuals. The repertoire was sequenced with immunoSEQ multiplex PCR; TCRdb's copy has only in-frame clones and lacks some. This repertoire shows 2 million to 2.5 million clones, less than 95% found once; its top ten account for 0.3% to 0.4%. Source material: naive CD4+ T cells from PBMCs. The receptors stem from a man younger than 30 in good health. Some clones in this sample may be carry-over from other donors' samples. Each CDR3 is given with its conserved first and last residue. Fields, in order: clone size, J gene, V gene, CDR3 protein. Rows may omit the clone size; those that give it use once, few, many or a size class.

-,TRBJ2-7,TRBV5-4,CASSFGGGGTYEQYF
-,TRBJ2-1,TRBV6-4,CASRVGPSYNEQFF
-,TRBJ2-1,TRBV9,CASSVEVSPINEQFF
-,TRBJ2-4,TRBV7-8,CASSQTTGLTKNIQYF
-,TRBJ2-3,TRBV7-3,CASSSTTSGGTQYF
once,-,TRBV28,CASSLSWDVRISYEQYF
-,TRBJ2-5,TRBV6-6,CASSSLTGEETQYF
-,TRBJ2-1,TRBV6-5,CASSRGQVTYNEQFF
once,TRBJ2-3,TRBV27,CASSLPGLAGTTQYF
once,TRBJ2-3,TRBV5-4,CASSFLGLVTDTQYF
-,TRBJ1-3,TRBV9,CASSDSPGNTIYF
-,TRBJ2-5,TRBV2,CASRGLEETQYF
-,TRBJ2-7,TRBV6-5,CASSYGAARSSYEQYF
-,TRBJ2-7,TRBV29-1,CSVQSGTSSYEQYF
-,TRBJ2-7,TRBV6-5,CASSTQILGSYEQYF
-,TRBJ2-7,TRBV10-3,CAISDRESYEQYF
-,TRBJ2-7,TRBV6-5,CASSRGPPYEQYF
-,TRBJ2-5,TRBV27,CASSLAGGKETQYF
once,TRBJ2-2,TRBV5-6,CASSSLFGQYTGELFF
-,TRBJ2-1,TRBV6-5,CASRPTGGGEQFF
-,TRBJ2-7,TRBV4-1,CASSLTTSGTYEQYF
-,TRBJ2-2,TRBV5-4,CASSLAGGGNTGELFF
-,TRBJ2-5,TRBV7-9,CASSHNRVEGTQYF
-,TRBJ2-2,TRBV7-2,CASRLGTSTGELFF
-,TRBJ2-1,TRBV16,CASSVRLAGVSEQFF
-,TRBJ1-5,TRBV19,CASNSGQYDQPQHF
once,TRBJ2-1,TRBV9,CASSGEQTYNEQFF
-,TRBJ2-3,TRBV7-9,CASSSRLDTQYF
-,TRBJ2-7,TRBV19,CASSPEAGTGLPEQYF
-,TRBJ1-4,TRBV18,CASSRHLNNEKLFF
once,TRBJ2-7,TRBV7-9,CASTLNSLGEQYF
-,TRBJ2-7,TRBV5-1,CASSFGGTGSYEQYF
-,TRBJ1-5,TRBV28,CASSQGGKVQPQHF
-,TRBJ2-7,TRBV11-2,CASSPRGTVGRDEQYF
-,TRBJ2-4,TRBV6-4,CASRSSGFQYF
once,TRBJ2-7,TRBV27,CASSGVVSVAPYEQYF
-,TRBJ1-2,TRBV30,CAWSGAASAGYTF
-,TRBJ1-1,TRBV30,CAWLYRDPWGNTEAFF
-,TRBJ1-1,TRBV18,CASSPLTGDLNTEAFF
few,TRBJ1-5,TRBV19,CASSTRGRGNQPQHF
-,TRBJ2-3,TRBV27,CASSPSLGQRFKGSTDTQYF
-,TRBJ2-5,TRBV15,CATSRDPGGQETQYF
-,TRBJ2-3,TRBV5-5,CASSRPSGREGVSTDTQYF
-,TRBJ1-1,TRBV5-1,CASSLGGTPNTEAFF
-,TRBJ1-2,TRBV28,CASSLSLLTDRGGGYTF
-,TRBJ2-3,TRBV5-5,CASSWTSGTDTQYF
-,TRBJ1-5,TRBV28,CASSFLTGTHQPQHF